This T cell receptor (beta chain) comes out of a study of blood T cell repertoires in COVID-19. Whole-study context: Acute and convalescent COVID-19 samples came from the United States, Italy and Spain.

Germline CDR1 reads SGHRS; CDR2 reads YFSETQ. This CDR3 has 13 amino acids. Between the trimmed V and J ends, which lost 4 bases and 3 bases, there was a span of 11 bases. The authors' processing: Reference gene primer amplification yielded estimated nucleated cell counts. TCRdb keeps only in-frame clones here, not all; method: immunoSEQ multiplex PCR. V, J and clone size derive from that table, while D and trimming were established from the DNA sequence. Among about 440,000 clones listed, roughly 91% were seen once. This clonotype was sampled from a woman in her thirties with acute or convalescent COVID-19. The chain couples TRBV5-1 to TRBJ2-7, with D hard to call. Sample: peripheral blood. CDR3 loop: CASSLGFLYEQYF. Written as DNA, the CDR3 is TGCGCCAGCAGCCTCGGGTTCCTCTACGAGCAGTACTTC.